The 16 T cell receptor beta chains below all came from one sample that was sequenced in a study of breast tumors, draining lymph nodes, adjacent tissues. Each CDR3 protein is one row after TCRdb ran MiXCR on the multiplex PCR reads. This sample has 170,000 or so distinct CDR3 sequences, with 30% to 35% found just once. Axillary draining lymph nodes of breast cancer patients supplied the node samples. Sequencing was done on a sample of axillary lymph node tissue. These receptors all stem from a female donor with breast cancer. Some clones in this sample may be carry-over from other donors' samples.

This clonotype was seen repeatedly, ten times or more. The gene calls are TRBV18 and TRBJ2-2, with TRBD1 as a possible D gene (6 bases). The CDR3 has 14 amino acids. Trimming stripped 2 bases from V and 5 bases from J, with 9 bases between. Looked up from germline, CDR1 is KGHSH and CDR2 is LQKENI. The CDR3 reads CASSPYGTTGELFF. The DNA of the CDR3 is TGTGCCAGCTCACCATATGGGACAACCGGGGAGCTGTTTTTT.

This clonotype was seen many times. This chain joins TRBV5-1 and TRBJ1-1; perhaps TRBD1 as D (6 bases). Germline V gives CDR1 SGHRS, CDR2 YFSETQ. The CDR3 covers 15 residues. Trimming removed 5 bases from V and 4 bases from J, with 18 bases in between. CDR3 sequence (DNA): TGCGCCAGCAGGATGGAGTATTCACAGGGCACTGAAGCTTTCTTT. Translation: CASRMEYSQGTEAFF.

V and J are TRBV12-5 and TRBJ2-1; 8 bases align to TRBD2. The CDR3 sequence is 16 residues long. Losses at the gene ends were 3 bases for V and 3 bases for J; bases not matched to a gene: 7. The germline V gene encodes CDR1 LGHNT and CDR2 FRNRAP. The CDR3 DNA sequence: TGTGCTAGTGGTTTTTACGGGGGGGGCCGCTACAATGAGCAGTTCTTC. Amino acid sequence: CASGFYGGGRYNEQFF.

The CDR3 here is CASSPRSQGHGYTF. CDR3 DNA sequence: TGTGCCAGCAGTCCCCGATCACAGGGGCATGGCTACACCTTC. The chain couples TRBV27 to TRBJ1-2, with TRBD1 identical over 7 bases. The CDR3 length is 14 residues. Germline assignment: CDR1 MNHEY and CDR2 SMNVEV (reference sequence). Losses at the gene ends were 5 bases for V and 6 bases for J; bases not matched to a gene: 9.

This clonotype was counted ten times or more. This sequence joins TRBV20-1 and TRBJ2-1; 12 bases match TRBD2. Trimming took 6 bases from V and 6 from J; bases not matched to a gene: 9. The CDR3 is made up of 15 amino acids. CDR1 DFQATT and CDR2 SNEGSKA come from the germline V gene (reference sequence). This chain's CDR3 is CSASPGLAGPNEQFF. CDR3 coding DNA: TGCAGTGCCAGCCCGGGACTAGCGGGCCCCAATGAGCAGTTCTTC.

In regard to this clonotype: A read error may be the cause here, since a much bigger clone is one base away. The chain is built from TRBV4-1 and TRBJ2-3; 7 nucleotides line up with TRBD1. The CDR3 is made up of 15 amino acids. Germline assignment: CDR1 MGHRA and CDR2 YSYEKL. CDR3 nucleotides: TGCGCCAGCAGCCAACCGACAGGGTTAACAGCTACGCAGTATTTT. Amino acid sequence: CASSQPTGLTATQYF.

This clonotype was counted at least ten times. This sequence joins TRBV9 and TRBJ2-3; 9 positions agree with TRBD1. Germline CDR1 SGDLS, CDR2 YYNGEE. Trimming at V came to 2 bases and at J to 5 bases, leaving 12 bases not matched to a gene. The CDR3 loop spans 17 amino acids. CDR3 DNA: TGTGCCAGCAGCGTTAAAACCGGGACAGGGATCGGAGATACGCAGTATTTT. Translating it yields CASSVKTGTGIGDTQYF.

This clonotype was counted at least ten times. The genes are TRBV19 and TRBJ2-5; D might be TRBD1 (5 bases). Trimming took off 3 bases at V and 5 bases at J, with 16 bases between the two ends. Germline V gene data show CDR1 as LNHDA and CDR2 as SQIVND (reference sequence). This CDR3 has 15 amino acids. The chain's CDR3 is CASSIAGSVWETQYF. CDR3 DNA: TGTGCCAGTAGTATTGCAGGGTCGGTTTGGGAGACCCAGTACTTC.

Remarks on this clonotype: Since a much larger clone is just one base distant, this may be a read error. This chain connects TRBV5-4 to TRBJ2-7; D not certain. Per the germline V gene, CDR1 is SGHNT and CDR2 is YYREEE (reference sequence). This CDR3 region has 15 residues. The CDR3: CTSSLSGRPNYEQYF. CDR3 coding DNA: TGTACCAGCAGCTTGAGTGGACGCCCGAACTACGAGCAGTACTTC.

About this clonotype: The junction departs from the called germline gene at one end, perhaps through a read error. V and J are TRBV24-1 and TRBJ2-3; 8 bases align to TRBD2. The CDR3 spans 16 residues. Germline lookup yields CDR1 KGHDR and CDR2 SFDVKD. The CDR3 sequence: CASSDPTSGSTDTQYF. The CDR3 DNA is TGTGCCTCCAGTGATCCCACTAGCGGAAGCACTGATACGCAGTATTTT.

This clonotype was counted ten times or more. The chain joins TRBV5-4 to TRBJ2-1; TRBD2 matches 9 bases. J was trimmed by 3 bases and V by 1 base; bases with no gene match: 5. The germline CDR1 and CDR2 sequences are SGHNT and YYREEE (reference sequence). The CDR3 totals 16 residues. The CDR3 reads CASSLMLRGGYNEQFF. CDR3 in DNA: TGTGCCAGCAGCTTGATGTTGCGGGGGGGCTACAATGAGCAGTTCTTC.

This clonotype came up many times. The V call is TRBV12-5, the J call TRBJ2-3, with D tentatively TRBD1 or TRBD2 (5 bases each). Germline V CDR1 and CDR2: LGHNT, FRNRAP. This CDR3 contains 14 residues. Trimming stripped 6 bases from V and 4 bases from J, with 14 bases between. The CDR3 bases are TGTGCTAGTGGCCAGTCAGGGAGACCAGATACGCAGTATTTT. It translates to CASGQSGRPDTQYF. Full variable domain (outside the CDR3, taken from reference TRBV12-5 and TRBJ2-3): DARVTQTPRHKVTEMGQEVTMRCQPILGHNTVFWYRQTMMQGLELLAYFRNRAPLDDSGMPKDRFSAEMPDATLATLKIQPSEPRDSAVYFCASGQSGRPDTQYFGPGTRLTVL.

This clonotype was detected ten times or more. This chain links TRBV5-8 with TRBJ2-1; possibly TRBD1 for D (6 bases). The CDR3 is 14 residues long. The V end was cut by 4 bases, the J end by 3 bases, with 11 bases between. CDR1 and CDR2 (germline): SGHTS, YDEGEE. The CDR3: CASSPQGSYNEQFF. The CDR3 nucleotides read TGTGCCAGCAGCCCTCAGGGGAGCTACAATGAGCAGTTCTTC. The full variable domain, rest sourced from reference TRBV5-8 and TRBJ2-1, is EAGVTQSPTHLIKTRGQQATLRCSPISGHTSVYWYQQALGLGLQFLLWYDEGEERNRGNFPPRFSGRQFPNYSSELNVNALELEDSALYLCASSPQGSYNEQFFGPGTRLTVL.

The chain couples TRBV7-3 to TRBJ1-2; D call uncertain. The germline V gene has CDR1 SGHTA and CDR2 FQGTGA. This CDR3 comprises 13 residues. The germline V and J ends were trimmed by 3 bases and 7 bases, with 12 bases remaining between them. The CDR3 sequence: CASSFGLGSGYTF. CDR3 DNA: TGTGCCAGCAGCTTTGGACTGGGCTCTGGCTACACCTTC.

This clonotype was found many times. The chain couples TRBV19 to TRBJ2-5; D uncertain. Looked up from germline, CDR1 is LNHDA and CDR2 is SQIVND (reference sequence). Deletions cut 7 bases from V and 1 base from J, with 10 bases between. CDR3 length equals 13 residues. CDR3 residues: CASNTRIQETQYF. DNA for the CDR3: TGTGCCAGTAATACCCGGATCCAAGAGACCCAGTACTTC.

The sample holds many counts of this clonotype. This chain links TRBV9 with TRBJ2-2; tentative D call: TRBD2 (7 bases). The V gene lost 4 bases and the J gene lost 6 bases, with 19 bases spanning the gap. This CDR3 is built from 16 residues. CDR1 and CDR2 from the germline V gene are SGDLS and YYNGEE. The CDR3 DNA follows: TGTGCCAGCAGCTCCCCCGCAGGCGGGGGCTCCGGGGAGCTGTTTTTT. It specifies CASSSPAGGGSGELFF.